Below are 26 T cell receptor beta chains sequenced from a single sample in a study of blood T cell repertoires in COVID-19. TCRdb's copy holds only in-frame clones and misses some; the assay was immunoSEQ multiplex PCR. The sample carries some 66,000 clones, about 90% recorded once. Sequenced sample: peripheral blood. These receptors were obtained from a human donor in a cohort sampled during active COVID-19.

This clone was detected a few times. The V gene is TRBV7-9, the J gene TRBJ1-5; 7 bases fit TRBD1. CDR1 is SEHNR and CDR2 is FQNEAQ in the germline V gene (reference sequence). With 5 bases clipped from V and 2 bases from J, the junction kept 6 bases outside the gene matches. The CDR3 spans 15 residues. The CDR3 reads CASSRGGSGNQPQHF. The CDR3 DNA sequence: TGTGCCAGCAGCCGAGGGGGCTCGGGCAATCAGCCCCAGCATTTT.

The V and J genes are TRBV18 and TRBJ1-1; 7 bases map to TRBD1. The CDR3 spans 17 residues. CDR1 KGHSH and CDR2 LQKENI come from the germline V gene. Germline trimming cut 5 bases from V and 4 bases from J; bases unmatched to any gene: 16. CDR3 sequence reads: CASSSEGTDSLGTEAFF. The CDR3 nucleotides are TGTGCCAGCTCATCGGAAGGGACAGATTCACTGGGCACTGAAGCTTTCTTT.

The V call is TRBV7-2, the J call TRBJ1-1; D not certain. Per the germline V gene, CDR1 is SGHTA and CDR2 is FQGNSA. The ends were cut back, 4 bases at V and 4 bases at J, with 7 bases in the middle. There are 12 residues in the CDR3. DNA of the CDR3: TGTGCCAGCAGCTATTACTCCACTGAAGCTTTCTTT. This translates into CASSYYSTEAFF.

This chain uses TRBV7-3 with TRBJ1-1; possible D gene TRBD1, 6 bases. The CDR3 length is 14 residues. The germline gives CDR1 SGHTA, CDR2 FQGTGA. V lost 5 bases and J lost 1, with 11 bases in between. This CDR3 is CASSPETGNTEAFF. The CDR3 DNA is TGTGCCAGCAGCCCAGAGACAGGGAACACTGAAGCTTTCTTT.

The CDR3 bases are TGTGCCAGCAGTGAATGGGGGACTAATTACAATGAGCAGTTCTTC. Protein product: CASSEWGTNYNEQFF. The V call is TRBV6-1, the J call TRBJ2-1; the match to TRBD2 covers 7 bases. CDR1 MNHNS and CDR2 SASEGT come from the germline V gene. The CDR3 covers 15 residues. Trimming at V came to 2 bases and at J to 4 bases, leaving 5 bases not matched to a gene.

This chain connects TRBV19 to TRBJ2-2, with 8 bases lining up with TRBD2. The CDR3 runs to 16 residues. V dropped 3 bases and J dropped 2; count of bases not matched to a gene: 5. Germline-derived CDR1 and CDR2 are LNHDA and SQIVND (reference sequence). The CDR3 nucleotides read TGTGCCAGTAGTATCAGCGGGGGAGCAAACACCGGGGAGCTGTTTTTT. As protein: CASSISGGANTGELFF. Supplemented by reference TRBV19 and TRBJ2-2, the full variable domain reads DGGITQSPKYLFRKEGQNVTLSCEQNLNHDAMYWYRQDPGQGLRLIYYSQIVNDFQKGDIAEGYSVSREKKESFPLTVTSAQKNPTAFYLCASSISGGANTGELFFGEGSRLTVL.

This chain connects TRBV5-4 to TRBJ1-2, with 10 bases matching TRBD1. Germline V gene data show CDR1 as SGHNT and CDR2 as YYREEE (reference sequence). The CDR3 is made up of 14 amino acids. The V segment lost 4 bases and the J segment 4 bases; nucleotides outside the gene matches: 4. Written as DNA, the CDR3 is TGTGCCAGCAGCCCGGGACAGGGGAGCTATGGCTACACCTTC. Translation gives CASSPGQGSYGYTF. Supplemented by reference TRBV5-4 and TRBJ1-2, the full variable domain reads ETGVTQSPTHLIKTRGQQVTLRCSSQSGHNTVSWYQQALGQGPQFIFQYYREEENGRGNFPPRFSGLQFPNYSSELNVNALELDDSALYLCASSPGQGSYGYTFGSGTRLTVV.

Here the CDR3 DNA reads TGTGCCACCCTTCCGAATTTTCTTTTCGGGGTTTTCGGGGGCTCCTACGAGCAGTACTTC. It specifies CATLPNFLFGVFGGSYEQYF. This sequence joins TRBV28 and TRBJ2-7, with D perhaps TRBD2 (6 bases). The CDR3 runs to 20 residues. Germline-derived CDR1 and CDR2 are MDHEN and SYDVKM. With 10 bases removed from V and 0 bases from J, the gap between germline ends came to 34 bases.

V usage is TRBV6-1 and J usage is TRBJ1-1; D unresolved. Between the trimmed V and J ends, which lost 2 bases and 8 bases, there was a span of 9 bases. The CDR3 extends over 12 amino acids. Germline values: CDR1 MNHNS, CDR2 SASEGT. The CDR3 bases are TGTGCCAGCAGTGAAAGGAGGAAGGAAGCTTTCTTT. Protein product: CASSERRKEAFF.

The chain couples TRBV28 to TRBJ1-2; TRBD1 matches 9 bases. CDR1 and CDR2 (germline): MDHEN, SYDVKM. With 2 bases clipped from V and 8 bases from J, the junction kept 9 bases outside the gene matches. The CDR3 length is 15 residues. CDR3 nucleotides: TGTGCCAGCAGTTTACTCGGGACAGGGCAGGCCGGCTACACCTTC. Amino acid sequence: CASSLLGTGQAGYTF.

This chain joins TRBV3-1 (or the pseudogene TRBV3-2) and TRBJ2-7; D ambiguous. The V gene lost 4 bases and the J gene lost 5 bases, with 9 bases spanning the gap. The CDR3 loop spans 12 amino acids. The germline V gene encodes CDR1 LGHDT and CDR2 YNNKEL (reference sequence). Here the CDR3 DNA reads TGTGCCAGCAGCCGCGTCCCCAACGAGCAGTACTTC. Translated: CASSRVPNEQYF.

V and J are TRBV2 and TRBJ2-5; weak D call: TRBD2 (5 bases). Germline V CDR1 and CDR2: SNHLY, FYNNEI. The CDR3 has 13 amino acids. V lost 5 bases and J 4 bases, leaving 11 bases between the germline ends. The CDR3 DNA reads as TGTGCCAGCAGTTCGGACTTGAGAGAGACCCAGTACTTC. It encodes CASSSDLRETQYF.

V is TRBV9 and J is TRBJ1-2, with a weak D call TRBD1 (5 bases). CDR3 length equals 13 residues. V shed 3 bases and J shed 6 bases, with 12 bases lying between them. The germline V gene has CDR1 SGDLS and CDR2 YYNGEE. The chain's CDR3 is CASSADSKHGYTF. DNA for the CDR3: TGTGCCAGCAGCGCCGACAGTAAACATGGCTACACCTTC.

The V and J genes are TRBV27 and TRBJ2-7, with D perhaps matching TRBD1 (6 bases). From germline, CDR1 is MNHEY and CDR2 SMNVEV (reference sequence). This CDR3 comprises 13 residues. V lost 4 bases to trimming and J lost 2 bases, with 9 bases between them. CDR3 bases: TGTGCCAGCAGTTCACAGGGAACCTACGAGCAGTACTTC. It translates to CASSSQGTYEQYF.

J is TRBJ2-1 and V is TRBV3-1 (or the pseudogene TRBV3-2); weak D call: TRBD2 (5 bases). This CDR3 is 14 amino acids long. Between the trimmed V and J ends, which lost 7 bases and 5 bases, there was a span of 15 bases. Germline-derived CDR1 and CDR2 are LGHDT and YNNKEL (reference sequence). For the CDR3, the DNA is TGTGCCAGCACCTCCCTAGCCGGGAACAATGAGCAGTTCTTC. It codes for CASTSLAGNNEQFF.

The chain recombines TRBV19 with TRBJ2-1; no definite D call. The CDR3 has 12 amino acids. V was shortened by 3 bases and J by 8 bases, with 8 bases between the two germline ends. CDR1 and CDR2 (germline): LNHDA, SQIVND (reference sequence). The CDR3 region is CASSISRYEQFF. Here the CDR3 DNA reads TGTGCCAGTAGTATCTCCAGGTATGAGCAGTTCTTC.

About this clone: One junction end disagrees with the germline gene, perhaps due to a read error. This chain joins TRBV7-2 and TRBJ2-3, with 7 bases fitting TRBD2. CDR1 is SGHTA, CDR2 FQGNSA, per germline. The CDR3 spans 15 residues. CDR3 bases: TGTGCCAGCAGCTTAGGGGGGGGGAGCACAAATACGCAGTATTTT. Encoded protein: CASSLGGGSTNTQYF.

The gene calls are TRBV12-3 or TRBV12-4 and TRBJ1-2; 7 bases agree with TRBD1. The CDR3 contains 12 residues. V was clipped by 7 bases and J by 8 bases; unmatched bases: 7. CDR3 coding DNA: TGTGCCAGCACCTTCCAGGGGGACGGCTACACCTTC. Translating it yields CASTFQGDGYTF.

The chain joins TRBV29-1 to TRBJ1-1; no definite D call. V lost 2 bases to trimming and J lost 5 bases, with 18 bases between them. The CDR3 runs 15 residues. Germline V gene sequence: CDR1 SQVTM, CDR2 ANQGSEA. The CDR3: CSVESVIVGRTEAFF. The CDR3 coding sequence is TGCAGCGTTGAAAGTGTCATAGTGGGGAGGACTGAAGCTTTCTTT.

This sequence joins TRBV9 and TRBJ2-1, with 8 bases lining up with TRBD2. The CDR3 consists of 14 residues. The germline CDR1 and CDR2 sequences are SGDLS and YYNGEE. Trimming cost V 4 bases and J 9 bases; bases outside gene matches: 9. CDR3 residues: CASSTGLERVEQFF. The CDR3 nucleotides read TGTGCCAGCAGCACGGGACTAGAAAGAGTTGAGCAGTTCTTC.

The V gene is TRBV7-2, the J gene TRBJ2-1; 11 nucleotides align to TRBD2. The CDR3 length is 16 residues. Germline loops: CDR1 SGHTA, CDR2 FQGNSA. Trimming removed 1 base from V and 6 bases from J; junction bases left unmatched: 5. In nucleotides, the CDR3 is TGTGCCAGCAGCTTAGACATAGCGGGAGGGCGCAATGAGCAGTTCTTC. Protein: CASSLDIAGGRNEQFF.

This sequence joins TRBV10-2 and TRBJ2-7; D call uncertain. Germline CDR1 reads WSHSY; CDR2 reads SAAADI. This CDR3 has 13 amino acids. V gave up 2 bases and J gave up 2 bases, with 7 bases separating them. The CDR3 protein is CASSEEATYEQYF. DNA of the CDR3: TGCGCCAGCAGTGAGGAGGCTACCTACGAGCAGTACTTC.

This chain joins TRBV19 and TRBJ2-3; 8 bases agree with TRBD2. The ends lost 4 bases at V and 7 bases at J; junction bases unmatched: 16. The CDR3 spans 17 residues. Per the germline V gene, CDR1 is LNHDA and CDR2 is SQIVND (reference sequence). As DNA, the CDR3 is TGTGCCAGTAGTACAAAAAGCGGGAGACTTCTCGGGAATACGCAGTATTTT. It translates to CASSTKSGRLLGNTQYF. Together with reference TRBV19 and TRBJ2-3, the CDR3 gives the full variable domain: DGGITQSPKYLFRKEGQNVTLSCEQNLNHDAMYWYRQDPGQGLRLIYYSQIVNDFQKGDIAEGYSVSREKKESFPLTVTSAQKNPTAFYLCASSTKSGRLLGNTQYFGPGTRLTVL.

The rearrangement joins TRBV20-1 to TRBJ1-2; tentative D call: TRBD1 (6 bases). Germline loops: CDR1 DFQATT, CDR2 SNEGSKA (reference sequence). The CDR3 runs to 11 residues. V lost 7 bases, J lost 8 bases, and 14 bases lay in between. The CDR3 region is CSVNRVWGYTF. The CDR3 DNA sequence: TGCAGTGTCAACAGGGTTTGGGGCTACACCTTC.

The chain employs TRBV5-1 and TRBJ2-7; 7 nucleotides align to TRBD2. Losses at the gene ends were 5 bases for V and 2 bases for J; bases not matched to a gene: 7. The CDR3 spans 14 residues. Germline CDR1 SGHRS, CDR2 YFSETQ. DNA of the CDR3: TGCGCCAGCAGGGGTGGGAGGGATACCTACGAGCAGTACTTC. It codes for CASRGGRDTYEQYF.

J is TRBJ1-2 and V is TRBV6-1; D is ambiguous. The V gene's germline CDR1 is MNHNS and CDR2 SASEGT. The CDR3 loop spans 17 amino acids. The V end was cut by 0 bases, the J end by 2 bases, with 16 bases between. CDR3 in amino acids: CASSEALDSGSNYGYTF. The CDR3 nucleotides are TGTGCCAGCAGTGAAGCTCTAGATTCGGGGTCCAACTATGGCTACACCTTC.